The rows below give T cell receptor beta chains drawn from one sample of a study of T cells in Graves' hyperthyroidism and ophthalmopathy. One entry per CDR3 protein, called by TCRdb with MiXCR from the multiplex PCR reads. Among around 500,000 distinct CDR3 sequences, around 15% were seen once, and the ten largest hold over 11%. The sequenced material came from blood. All receptors come from a woman aged 40 to 49 with Graves' hyperthyroidism. CDR3s include the opening cysteine and the closing phenylalanine or tryptophan. A D gene is named only where the DNA matches it firmly. A clone size is listed for some rows: how often the clone was seen (once, few, many), or a class if it is expanded.

clone_size: NA; d_call: TRBD1; v_call: TRBV2; j_call: TRBJ2-7; cdr3_aa: CASSYRRDRGRHEQYF; cdr3_nt: TGTGCCAGCAGTTACCGCCGGGACAGGGGGCGGCACGAGCAGTACTTC
clone_size: many; d_call: NA; v_call: TRBV3-1; j_call: TRBJ2-2; cdr3_aa: CASSHGYTGELFF; cdr3_nt: TGTGCCAGCAGCCACGGTTACACCGGGGAGCTGTTTTTT
clone_size: NA; d_call: NA; v_call: TRBV6-1; j_call: TRBJ1-5; cdr3_aa: CASTLGPYSNQPQHF; cdr3_nt: TGTGCCAGCACGCTCGGACCTTATAGCAATCAGCCCCAGCATTTT
clone_size: few; d_call: TRBD2; v_call: TRBV7-6; j_call: TRBJ2-2; cdr3_aa: CASSPGTSGSLNTGELFF; cdr3_nt: TGTGCCAGCAGCCCAGGGACTAGCGGGAGTTTAAACACCGGGGAGCTGTTTTTT
clone_size: few; d_call: NA; v_call: TRBV5-1; j_call: TRBJ2-7; cdr3_aa: CASSRNRDGSYEQYF; cdr3_nt: TGCGCCAGCAGCCGTAACCGGGACGGCTCCTACGAGCAGTACTTC
clone_size: many; d_call: TRBD2; v_call: TRBV7-2; j_call: TRBJ2-7; cdr3_aa: CASSVLAGAAYEQYF; cdr3_nt: TGTGCCAGCAGCGTCCTAGCGGGAGCGGCGTACGAGCAGTACTTC
clone_size: NA; d_call: TRBD2; v_call: TRBV7-9; j_call: TRBJ2-1; cdr3_aa: CASETSGLNEQFF; cdr3_nt: TGTGCCAGTGAGACTAGCGGGCTCAATGAGCAGTTCTTC
clone_size: many; d_call: TRBD2; v_call: TRBV27; j_call: TRBJ2-1; cdr3_aa: CASSLTTGGTNEQFF; cdr3_nt: TGTGCCAGCAGTTTAACTACGGGAGGGACCAATGAGCAGTTCTTC
clone_size: NA; d_call: NA; v_call: TRBV4-1; j_call: TRBJ1-5; cdr3_aa: CASSQDAGLSNQPQHF; cdr3_nt: TGCGCCAGCAGCCAAGATGCAGGGTTGAGCAATCAGCCCCAGCATTTT
clone_size: many; d_call: NA; v_call: TRBV6-1; j_call: TRBJ2-4; cdr3_aa: CASFPAGKNIQYF; cdr3_nt: TGTGCCAGCTTCCCAGCGGGCAAAAACATTCAGTACTTC
clone_size: NA; d_call: NA; v_call: TRBV28; j_call: TRBJ2-7; cdr3_aa: CATKKWQNPYEQYF; cdr3_nt: TGTGCCACTAAGAAGTGGCAAAATCCCTACGAGCAGTACTTC
clone_size: many; d_call: TRBD2; v_call: TRBV6-5; j_call: TRBJ2-7; cdr3_aa: CASSYPTGASGRHEQYF; cdr3_nt: TGTGCCAGCAGTTACCCGACTGGAGCTAGCGGGAGGCACGAGCAGTACTTC
clone_size: NA; d_call: TRBD2; v_call: TRBV12-3/TRBV12-4; j_call: TRBJ2-5; cdr3_aa: CASSSRTSGRTQETQYF; cdr3_nt: TGTGCCAGCAGTTCCCGGACTAGCGGGAGGACCCAAGAGACCCAGTACTTC
clone_size: many; d_call: TRBD2; v_call: TRBV12-3/TRBV12-4; j_call: TRBJ2-7; cdr3_aa: CASTLRLAWEQYF; cdr3_nt: TGTGCCAGCACCCTCCGACTAGCGTGGGAGCAGTACTTC
clone_size: NA; d_call: TRBD1; v_call: TRBV9; j_call: TRBJ2-2; cdr3_aa: CASSVTGGLNTGELFF; cdr3_nt: TGTGCCAGCAGCGTAACAGGGGGCTTGAACACCGGGGAGCTGTTTTTT
clone_size: many; d_call: NA; v_call: TRBV2; j_call: TRBJ1-2; cdr3_aa: CASSWTANYGYTF; cdr3_nt: TGTGCCAGCAGTTGGACAGCAAACTATGGCTACACCTTC
clone_size: NA; d_call: NA; v_call: TRBV24-1; j_call: TRBJ2-3; cdr3_aa: CATSTGMATDTQYF; cdr3_nt: TGTGCCACCAGCACAGGAATGGCCACAGATACGCAGTATTTT